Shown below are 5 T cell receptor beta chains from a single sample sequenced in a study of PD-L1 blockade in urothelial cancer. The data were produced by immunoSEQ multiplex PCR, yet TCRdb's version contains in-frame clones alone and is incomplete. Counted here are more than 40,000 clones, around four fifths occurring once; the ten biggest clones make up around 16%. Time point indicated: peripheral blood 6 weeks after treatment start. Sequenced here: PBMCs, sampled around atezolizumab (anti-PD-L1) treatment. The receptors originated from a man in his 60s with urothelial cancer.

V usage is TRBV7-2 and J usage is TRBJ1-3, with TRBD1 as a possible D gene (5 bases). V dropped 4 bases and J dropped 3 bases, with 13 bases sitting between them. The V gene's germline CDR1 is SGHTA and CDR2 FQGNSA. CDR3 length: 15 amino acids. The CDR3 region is CASSSTGTGGNTIYF. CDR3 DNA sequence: TGTGCCAGCAGCTCAACGGGGACTGGTGGAAACACCATATATTTT.

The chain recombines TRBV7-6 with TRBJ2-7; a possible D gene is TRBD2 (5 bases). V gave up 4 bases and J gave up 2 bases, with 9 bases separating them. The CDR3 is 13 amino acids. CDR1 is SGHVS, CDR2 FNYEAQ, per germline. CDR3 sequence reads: CASSYGVAYEQYF. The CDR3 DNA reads TGTGCCAGCAGCTACGGGGTTGCCTACGAGCAGTACTTC.

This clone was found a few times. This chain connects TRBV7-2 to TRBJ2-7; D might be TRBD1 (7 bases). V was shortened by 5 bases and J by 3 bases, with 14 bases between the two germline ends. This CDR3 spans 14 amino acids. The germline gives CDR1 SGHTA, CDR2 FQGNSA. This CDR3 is CASSPQGGGYEQYF. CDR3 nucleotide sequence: TGTGCCAGCAGCCCGCAGGGGGGAGGCTACGAGCAGTACTTC.

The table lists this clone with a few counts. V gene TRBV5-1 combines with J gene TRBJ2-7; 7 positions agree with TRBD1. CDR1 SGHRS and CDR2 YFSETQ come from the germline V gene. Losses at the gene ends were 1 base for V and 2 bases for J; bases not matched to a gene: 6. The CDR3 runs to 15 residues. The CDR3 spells CASSLSNRGTYEQYF. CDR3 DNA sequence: TGCGCCAGCAGCTTGTCCAACAGGGGTACCTACGAGCAGTACTTC.

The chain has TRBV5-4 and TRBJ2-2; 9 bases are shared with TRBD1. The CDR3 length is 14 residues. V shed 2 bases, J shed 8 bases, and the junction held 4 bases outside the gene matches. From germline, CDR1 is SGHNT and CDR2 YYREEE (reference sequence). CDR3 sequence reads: CASSLTGGSGELFF. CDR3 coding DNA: TGTGCCAGCAGCTTAACAGGGGGCTCAGGGGAGCTGTTTTTT.